This T cell receptor beta chain was obtained from a study of T cells expressing NK-cell markers. Study at large: Sorted CD3+CD56-NKG2C+, CD3+CD56+NKG2C- and CD3+CD56+NKG2C+ T cells were the source of the TCR beta repertoires. Broader study findings: HCMV specificity of the expanded NKG2C+ T cell clones was not established. A handful of donors showed these clonotypes also leading the CD3+CD56-NKG2C+ fraction.

The CDR3 totals 15 residues. Germline CDR1 and CDR2: MNHEY and SMNVEV (reference sequence). Points on this clonotype: Its antigen is unidentified.

The authors made TCR beta cDNA libraries by 5'RACE template switching. This switching added a universal primer site and UMIs. Each CDR3 protein gets one entry in TCRdb, which reprocessed the 5' RACE reads and gives no DNA. Recorded for this sample: a few hundred thousand distinct CDR3 sequences. The sample taken for sequencing was blood T cells: a sorted CD56 or NKG2C T cell subset, CD4+ or CD8+ T cells, or bulk PBMC T cells (not recorded which). The chain recombines TRBV27 with TRBJ2-7; the D gene TCRdb calls, TRBD2, cannot be checked with no DNA. The receptor's source is a man aged 18 to 69 in good health. CDR3 sequence: CASSLRGEGTYEQYF.